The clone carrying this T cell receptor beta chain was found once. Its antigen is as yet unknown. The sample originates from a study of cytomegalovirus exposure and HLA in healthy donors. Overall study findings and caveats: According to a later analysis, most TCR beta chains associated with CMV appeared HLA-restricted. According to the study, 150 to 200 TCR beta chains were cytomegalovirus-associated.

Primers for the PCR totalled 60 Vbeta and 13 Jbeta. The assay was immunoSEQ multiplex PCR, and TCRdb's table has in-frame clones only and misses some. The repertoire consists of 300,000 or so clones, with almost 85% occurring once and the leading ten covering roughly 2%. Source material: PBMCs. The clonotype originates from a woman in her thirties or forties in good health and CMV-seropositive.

DNA of the CDR3: TGTGCCAGCAGCTTAGCCACAGGGCAGGTTGGGCCCCAGCATTTT. Residues: CASSLATGQVGPQHF. The V call is TRBV7-9, the J call TRBJ1-5; tentative D call: TRBD1 (6 bases). The CDR3 has 15 amino acids. Trimming pared 0 bases from V and 9 bases from J, leaving 15 bases between. Germline CDR1 SEHNR, CDR2 FQNEAQ (reference sequence).